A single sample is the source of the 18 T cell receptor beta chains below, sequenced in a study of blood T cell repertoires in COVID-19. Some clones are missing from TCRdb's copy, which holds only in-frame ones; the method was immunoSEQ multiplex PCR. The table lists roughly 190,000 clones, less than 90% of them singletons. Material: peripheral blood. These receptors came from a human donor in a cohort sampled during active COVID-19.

The CDR3 spells CASSLTGGRETQYF. CDR3 nucleotides: TGTGCCAGCAGCTTAACGGGGGGCCGGGAGACCCAGTACTTC. This rearrangement joins TRBV7-9 to TRBJ2-5, with D possibly TRBD2 on 7 matching bases. Trimming took 2 bases from V and 5 from J, leaving 12 bases between them. The CDR3 spans 14 residues. The germline V gene encodes CDR1 SEHNR and CDR2 FQNEAQ (reference sequence). The variable domain in full, with the rest retrieved from reference TRBV7-9 and TRBJ2-5, is DTGVSQNPRHKITKRGQNVTFRCDPISEHNRLYWYRQTLGQGPEFLTYFQNEAQLEKSRLLSDRFSAERPKGSFSTLEIQRTEQGDSAMYLCASSLTGGRETQYFGPGTRLLVL.

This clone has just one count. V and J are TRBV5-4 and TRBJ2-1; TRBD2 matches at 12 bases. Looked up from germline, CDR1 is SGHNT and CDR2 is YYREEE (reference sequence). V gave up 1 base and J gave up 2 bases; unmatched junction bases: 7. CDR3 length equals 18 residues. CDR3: CASSLKTSGSIAYNEQFF. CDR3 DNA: TGTGCCAGCAGCTTGAAGACTAGCGGGAGTATCGCCTACAATGAGCAGTTCTTC.

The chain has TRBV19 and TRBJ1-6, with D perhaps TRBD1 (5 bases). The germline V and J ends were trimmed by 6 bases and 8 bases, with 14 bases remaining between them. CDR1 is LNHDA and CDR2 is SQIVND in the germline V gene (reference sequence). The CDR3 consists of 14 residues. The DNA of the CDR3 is TGTGCCAGTAGGATCAGGGAAGCCTATTCACCCCTCCACTTT. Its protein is CASRIREAYSPLHF.

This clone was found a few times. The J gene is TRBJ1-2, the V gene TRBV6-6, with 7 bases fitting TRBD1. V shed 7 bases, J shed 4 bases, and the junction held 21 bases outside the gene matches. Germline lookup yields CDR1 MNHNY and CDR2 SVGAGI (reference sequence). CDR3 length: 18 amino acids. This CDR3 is CASIRTGYPLSVVYGYTF. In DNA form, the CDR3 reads TGTGCCAGCATTCGGACAGGTTACCCCCTTTCGGTAGTCTATGGCTACACCTTC.

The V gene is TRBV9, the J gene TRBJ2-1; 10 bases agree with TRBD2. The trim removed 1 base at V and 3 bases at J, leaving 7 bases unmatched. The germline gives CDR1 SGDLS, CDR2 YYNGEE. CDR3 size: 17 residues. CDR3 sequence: CASSVLAGAPGYNEQFF. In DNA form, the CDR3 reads TGTGCCAGCAGCGTACTAGCGGGAGCCCCGGGCTACAATGAGCAGTTCTTC.

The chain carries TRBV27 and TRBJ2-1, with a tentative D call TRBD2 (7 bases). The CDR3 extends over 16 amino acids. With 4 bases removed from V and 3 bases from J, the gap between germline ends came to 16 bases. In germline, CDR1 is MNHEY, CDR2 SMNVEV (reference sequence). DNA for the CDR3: TGTGCCAGCAGTTCCCGAGGGGGGGGATTCTACAATGAGCAGTTCTTC. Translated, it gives CASSSRGGGFYNEQFF.

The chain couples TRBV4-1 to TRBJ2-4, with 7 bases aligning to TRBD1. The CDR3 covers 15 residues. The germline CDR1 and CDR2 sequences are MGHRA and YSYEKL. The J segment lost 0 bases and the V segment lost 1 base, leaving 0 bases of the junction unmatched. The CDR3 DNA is TGCGCCAGCAGCCAAGGACAGGGAGCCAAAAACATTCAGTACTTC. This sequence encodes CASSQGQGAKNIQYF.

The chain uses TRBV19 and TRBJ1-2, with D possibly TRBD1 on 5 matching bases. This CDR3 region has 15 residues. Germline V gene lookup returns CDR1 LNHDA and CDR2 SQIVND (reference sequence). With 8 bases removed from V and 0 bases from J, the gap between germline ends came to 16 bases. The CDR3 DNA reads TGTGCCAGTTCTACCTCTTGGGGCTCTAACTATGGCTACACCTTC. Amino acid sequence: CASSTSWGSNYGYTF.

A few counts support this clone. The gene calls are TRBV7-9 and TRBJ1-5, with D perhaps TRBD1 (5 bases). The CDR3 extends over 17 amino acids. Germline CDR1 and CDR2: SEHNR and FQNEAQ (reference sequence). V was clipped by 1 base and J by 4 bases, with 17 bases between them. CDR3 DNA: TGTGCCAGCAGCTTAGTCGGTGGGGGGACGGCGAATCAGCCCCAGCATTTT. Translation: CASSLVGGGTANQPQHF.

The CDR3 protein is CASSPESGRRETQYF. In DNA form, the CDR3 reads TGTGCCAGCTCACCAGAAAGCGGGAGACGGGAGACCCAGTACTTC. The J gene is TRBJ2-5, the V gene TRBV18; 8 nucleotides agree with TRBD2. The ends lost 2 bases at V and 5 bases at J; junction bases unmatched: 7. The CDR3 is made up of 15 amino acids. From germline, CDR1 is KGHSH and CDR2 LQKENI.

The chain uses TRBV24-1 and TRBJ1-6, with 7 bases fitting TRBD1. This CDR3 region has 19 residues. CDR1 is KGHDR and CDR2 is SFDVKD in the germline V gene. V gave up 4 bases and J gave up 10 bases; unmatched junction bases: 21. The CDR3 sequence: CATSDQTGPHHQRGSPLHF. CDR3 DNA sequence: TGTGCCACCAGTGACCAGACAGGGCCGCATCACCAACGCGGGTCACCCCTCCACTTT.

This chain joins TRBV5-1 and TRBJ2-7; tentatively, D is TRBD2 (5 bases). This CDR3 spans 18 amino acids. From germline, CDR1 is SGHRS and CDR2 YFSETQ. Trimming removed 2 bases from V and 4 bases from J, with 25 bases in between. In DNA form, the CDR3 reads TGCGCCAGCAGCTTTTTCCCGGCGGGCAGCGACCATTCTTACGAGCAGTACGTC. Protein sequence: CASSFFPAGSDHSYEQYV.

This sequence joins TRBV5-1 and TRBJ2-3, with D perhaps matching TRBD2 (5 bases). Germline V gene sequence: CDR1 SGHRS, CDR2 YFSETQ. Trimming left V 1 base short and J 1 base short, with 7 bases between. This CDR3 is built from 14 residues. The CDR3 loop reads CASSLFGGTDTQYF. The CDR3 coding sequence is TGCGCCAGCAGCTTGTTCGGGGGCACAGATACGCAGTATTTT.

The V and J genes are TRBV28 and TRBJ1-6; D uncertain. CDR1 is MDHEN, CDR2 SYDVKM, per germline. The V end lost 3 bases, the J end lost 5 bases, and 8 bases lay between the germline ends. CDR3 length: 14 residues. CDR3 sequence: CASSLERNNSPLHF. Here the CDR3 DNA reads TGTGCCAGCAGTTTGGAGCGCAATAATTCACCCCTCCACTTT.

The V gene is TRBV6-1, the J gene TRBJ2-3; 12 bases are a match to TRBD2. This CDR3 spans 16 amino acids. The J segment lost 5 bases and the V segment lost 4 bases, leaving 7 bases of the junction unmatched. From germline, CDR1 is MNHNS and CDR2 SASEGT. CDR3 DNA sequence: TGTGCCAGCAGTGCGCCTAGCGGGAGGGCCATAGATACGCAGTATTTT. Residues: CASSAPSGRAIDTQYF.

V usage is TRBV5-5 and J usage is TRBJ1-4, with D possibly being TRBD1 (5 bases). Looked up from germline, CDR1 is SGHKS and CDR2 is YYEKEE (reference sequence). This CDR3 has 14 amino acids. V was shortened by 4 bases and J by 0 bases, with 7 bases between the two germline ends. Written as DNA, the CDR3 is TGTGCCAGCAGCATACAGGCAACTAATGAAAAACTGTTTTTT. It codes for CASSIQATNEKLFF. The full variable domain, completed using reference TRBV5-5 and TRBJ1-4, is DAGVTQSPTHLIKTRGQQVTLRCSPISGHKSVSWYQQVLGQGPQFIFQYYEKEERGRGNFPDRFSARQFPNYSSELNVNALLLGDSALYLCASSIQATNEKLFFGSGTQLSVL.

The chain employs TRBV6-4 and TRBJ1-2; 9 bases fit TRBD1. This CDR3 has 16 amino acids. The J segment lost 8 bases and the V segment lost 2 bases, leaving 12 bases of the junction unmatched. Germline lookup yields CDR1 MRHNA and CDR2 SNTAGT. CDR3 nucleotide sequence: TGTGCCAGCAGTGACGCACCGGGACAGGGATTTAAGGGCTACACCTTC. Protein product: CASSDAPGQGFKGYTF.

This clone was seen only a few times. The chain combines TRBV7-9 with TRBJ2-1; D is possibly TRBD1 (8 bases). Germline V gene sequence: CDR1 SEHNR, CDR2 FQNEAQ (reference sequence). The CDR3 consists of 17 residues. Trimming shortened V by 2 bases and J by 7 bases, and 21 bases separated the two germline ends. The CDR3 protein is CASSLRGGTGTLNEQFF. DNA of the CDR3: TGTGCCAGCAGCTTAAGGGGGGGGACAGGCACCCTAAATGAGCAGTTCTTC.